Following are 16 T cell receptor beta chains from one sample sequenced in a study of T cells in Graves' hyperthyroidism and ophthalmopathy. RNA transcripts served as the template for amplifying TCR beta CDR3 regions. TCR CDR3 regions were first amplified by RT-PCR with HTBI primers. In TCRdb, the multiplex PCR reads were re-called with MiXCR into one record per CDR3 protein. The table records 700,000 or so distinct CDR3 sequences, roughly 17% of them present only once. The source material was blood. These receptors were taken from a man in his late teens or twenties with Graves' hyperthyroidism.

This clonotype was observed a handful of times. This chain joins TRBV14 and TRBJ2-2; no clear D gene. Trimming stripped 4 bases from V and 3 bases from J, with 9 bases between. CDR3 length equals 14 residues. Germline values: CDR1 SGHDN, CDR2 FVKESK. CDR3 in amino acids: CASSLEPDTGELFF. CDR3 nucleotides: TGTGCCAGCAGCCTTGAACCGGACACCGGGGAGCTGTTTTTT.

V and J are TRBV28 and TRBJ2-2; D gene unclear. Germline CDR1 is MDHEN and CDR2 is SYDVKM. The CDR3 sequence is 14 residues long. V lost 1 base, J lost 6 bases, and 9 bases lay in between. As DNA, the CDR3 is TGTGCCAGCAGTTTATACGTAAACTCCGGGGAGCTGTTTTTT. As protein: CASSLYVNSGELFF.

The chain couples TRBV9 to TRBJ2-3, with D perhaps TRBD1 or TRBD2 (5 bases each). The CDR3 covers 15 residues. V was shortened by 4 bases and J by 2 bases, with 14 bases between the two germline ends. Germline V gene data show CDR1 as SGDLS and CDR2 as YYNGEE. The DNA for the CDR3 is TGTGCCAGCAGCCCCCACCGGGACGCCACAGATACGCAGTATTTT. Translating it yields CASSPHRDATDTQYF.

The V gene is TRBV19, the J gene TRBJ1-1; D ambiguous. Per the germline V gene, CDR1 is LNHDA and CDR2 is SQIVND (reference sequence). Between the trimmed V and J ends, which lost 5 bases and 8 bases, there was a span of 15 bases. The CDR3 extends over 13 amino acids. Here the CDR3 DNA reads TGTGCCAGTAGTCCGCCGGGTAGGTTCGAAGCTTTCTTT. Protein product: CASSPPGRFEAFF.

This clonotype was detected a few times. The V and J genes are TRBV11-2 and TRBJ2-1; the D is unclear. Trimming left V 3 bases short and J 4 bases short, with 10 bases between. This CDR3 spans 14 amino acids. Germline-derived CDR1 and CDR2 are SGHAT and FQNNGV. This chain's CDR3 is CASSFRAQYNEQFF. For the CDR3, the DNA is TGTGCCAGCAGCTTCCGAGCGCAATACAATGAGCAGTTCTTC.

This chain connects TRBV6-1 to TRBJ2-7; D gene unclear. Trimming took off 2 bases at V and 3 bases at J, with 8 bases between the two ends. Germline CDR1 is MNHNS and CDR2 is SASEGT. The CDR3 consists of 13 residues. The CDR3 DNA reads TGTGCCAGCAGTGAACTAGTAGGCTACGAGCAGTACTTC. It yields the protein CASSELVGYEQYF.

This clonotype appeared a few times. The chain recombines TRBV20-1 with TRBJ2-1; 8 nucleotides match TRBD2. From germline, CDR1 is DFQATT and CDR2 SNEGSKA (reference sequence). This CDR3 region has 14 residues. V lost 3 bases to trimming and J lost 3 bases; unmatched junction nucleotides: 4. The CDR3 spells CSASEAGGYNEQFF. In nucleotides, the CDR3 is TGCAGTGCTAGCGAGGCGGGAGGCTACAATGAGCAGTTCTTC.

This clonotype came up a few times. V usage is TRBV10-2 and J usage is TRBJ2-1, with TRBD2 matching over 7 bases. The ends lost 6 bases at V and 8 bases at J; junction bases unmatched: 7. Per the germline V gene, CDR1 is WSHSY and CDR2 is SAAADI. The CDR3 contains 13 residues. The CDR3 here is CASRSGKLDEQFF. The CDR3, as DNA: TGCGCCAGCAGGAGCGGGAAGTTGGATGAGCAGTTCTTC.

This clonotype was seen ten or more times. The V and J genes are TRBV30 and TRBJ1-1, with 7 positions matching TRBD1. The CDR3 sequence is 13 residues long. In germline, CDR1 is GTSNPN, CDR2 SVGIG (reference sequence). Trimming at V came to 8 bases and at J to 0 bases, leaving 6 bases not matched to a gene. CDR3 sequence reads: CAHSTGLNTEAFF. In DNA form, the CDR3 reads TGTGCCCATTCGACAGGGTTGAACACTGAAGCTTTCTTT. The whole variable domain, filled in from reference TRBV30 and TRBJ1-1, reads SQTIHQWPATLVQPVGSPLSLECTVEGTSNPNLYWYRQAAGRGLQLLFYSVGIGQISSEVPQNLSASRPQDRQFILSSKKLLLSDSGFYLCAHSTGLNTEAFFGQGTRLTVV.

As DNA, the CDR3 is TGTGCCAGCAACCCCGGGACAGGGGGCGAGCCCCAGCATTTT. This translates into CASNPGTGGEPQHF. The rearrangement joins TRBV7-9 to TRBJ1-5, with 12 bases aligning to TRBD1. Germline-derived CDR1 and CDR2 are SEHNR and FQNEAQ (reference sequence). This CDR3 has 14 amino acids. J gave up 8 bases and V 7 bases, and 6 bases lay outside the gene matches.

This clonotype was picked up many times. V and J are TRBV7-2 and TRBJ2-1; 9 bases agree with TRBD2. The junction had 12 bases not matched to a gene; V was cut back by 5 bases and J by 1 base. Germline V gene sequence: CDR1 SGHTA, CDR2 FQGNSA. There are 18 residues in the CDR3. The CDR3 DNA follows: TGTGCCAGCAGCACCTCCGCAAGCGGGAGGAGGTCCTACAATGAGCAGTTCTTC. Translation: CASSTSASGRRSYNEQFF. Looking up the rest from reference TRBV7-2 and TRBJ2-1 gives the full variable domain: GAGVSQSPSNKVTEKGKDVELRCDPISGHTALYWYRQSLGQGLEFLIYFQGNSAPDKSGLPSDRFSAERTGGSVSTLTIQRTQQEDSAVYLCASSTSASGRRSYNEQFFGPGTRLTVL.

The V and J genes are TRBV9 and TRBJ1-2; 7 bases map to TRBD1. V dropped 3 bases and J dropped 8; count of bases not matched to a gene: 10. The germline CDR1 and CDR2 sequences are SGDLS and YYNGEE. This CDR3 has 14 amino acids. The CDR3 is CASSARDSRSGYTF. Here the CDR3 DNA reads TGTGCCAGCAGCGCCCGGGACAGCCGCTCCGGCTACACCTTC.

In its sample, this clonotype was seen many times. The chain joins TRBV20-1 to TRBJ1-5; tentative D call: TRBD1 (6 bases). The CDR3 extends over 14 amino acids. Germline CDR1 is DFQATT and CDR2 is SNEGSKA (reference sequence). V lost 5 bases, J lost 6 bases, and 17 bases lay in between. The CDR3 coding sequence is TGCAGTGCTGCCGACCCATCAGGGGCTCAGCCCCAGCATTTT. Its protein product is CSAADPSGAQPQHF.

Comment on this clonotype: Since the CDR3 does not end with the conserved phenylalanine or tryptophan, this likely comes from a read error. The chain employs TRBV7-2 and TRBJ2-1; 9 nucleotides line up with TRBD2. This CDR3 comprises 21 residues. CDR1 and CDR2 (germline): SGHTA, FQGNSA. The ends lost 5 bases at V and 1 base at J; junction bases unmatched: 21. The CDR3 sequence: CASSNPRPGGREPQSYNEQFS. CDR3 sequence (DNA): TGTGCCAGCAGCAACCCAAGGCCGGGCGGGAGGGAACCCCAGTCCTACAATGAGCAGTTCTCC.

The rearrangement links TRBV11-2 to TRBJ2-1; D unclear. Trimming stripped 5 bases from V and 4 bases from J, with 18 bases between. CDR1 and CDR2 from the germline V gene are SGHAT and FQNNGV. This CDR3 has 16 residues. The CDR3 DNA follows: TGTGCCAGCAGCATCAGGATTAAAGGGCCTTACAATGAGCAGTTCTTC. Translated, it gives CASSIRIKGPYNEQFF.

Details on this clonotype: This is likely a read error, given that the CDR3 carries no conserved phenylalanine or tryptophan at its end. This rearrangement joins TRBV28 to TRBJ1-1; no reliable D call. Trimming pared 2 bases from V and 1 base from J, leaving 8 bases between. The CDR3 contains 14 residues. The V gene's germline CDR1 is MDHEN and CDR2 SYDVKM. CDR3 nucleotide sequence: TGTGCCAGCAGTTTAGGCGGGAAGAACACTGAAGCTTTCCTT. Amino acids: CASSLGGKNTEAFL.